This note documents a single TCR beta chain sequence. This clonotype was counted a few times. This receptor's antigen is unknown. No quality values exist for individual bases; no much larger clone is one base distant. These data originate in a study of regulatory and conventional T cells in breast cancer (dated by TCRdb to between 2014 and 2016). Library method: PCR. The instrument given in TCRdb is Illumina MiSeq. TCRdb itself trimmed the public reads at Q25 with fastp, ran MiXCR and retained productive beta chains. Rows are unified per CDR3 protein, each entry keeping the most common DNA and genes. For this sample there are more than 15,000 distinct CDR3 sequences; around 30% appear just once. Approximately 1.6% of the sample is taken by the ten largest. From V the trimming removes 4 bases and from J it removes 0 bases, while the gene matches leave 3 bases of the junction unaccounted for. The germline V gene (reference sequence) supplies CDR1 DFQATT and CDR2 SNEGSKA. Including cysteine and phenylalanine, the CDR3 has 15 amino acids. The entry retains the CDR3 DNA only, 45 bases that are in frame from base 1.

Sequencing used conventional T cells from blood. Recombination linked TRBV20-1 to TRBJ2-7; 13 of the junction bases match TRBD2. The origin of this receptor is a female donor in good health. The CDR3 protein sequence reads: CSATTSGRTSYEQYF. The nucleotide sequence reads TGCAGTGCTACGACTAGCGGGAGGACCTCCTACGAGCAGTACTTC.